This TCR beta chain was obtained from a study of metastatic and nonmetastatic thyroid tumors. Thyroid surgery had not been preceded by any treatment in any patient. Using MiXCR, TCRdb reanalyzed the PCR reads. This table holds under 20,000 clones, approximately 23% found once. This clone appeared many times. The sample comprised tumor tissue. The clonotype was recovered from a female donor with papillary thyroid cancer or a benign thyroid nodule (not recorded which). Some clones in this sample may be carry-over from other donors' samples.

The CDR3, as DNA: TGCGCCAGCAGCTTGGGACAGCGATACGAGCAGTACTTC. It specifies CASSLGQRYEQYF. The V call is TRBV5-1, the J call TRBJ2-7, with a possible D match to TRBD1 (5 bases). V gave up 0 bases and J gave up 4 bases, with 8 bases separating them. The CDR3 extends over 13 amino acids. The germline CDR1 and CDR2 sequences are SGHRS and YFSETQ. The full variable domain, with the rest looked up from reference TRBV5-1 and TRBJ2-7, is KAGVTQTPRYLIKTRGQQVTLSCSPISGHRSVSWYQQTPGQGLQFLFEYFSETQRNKGNFPGRFSGRQFSNSRSEMNVSTLELGDSALYLCASSLGQRYEQYFGPGTRLTVT.